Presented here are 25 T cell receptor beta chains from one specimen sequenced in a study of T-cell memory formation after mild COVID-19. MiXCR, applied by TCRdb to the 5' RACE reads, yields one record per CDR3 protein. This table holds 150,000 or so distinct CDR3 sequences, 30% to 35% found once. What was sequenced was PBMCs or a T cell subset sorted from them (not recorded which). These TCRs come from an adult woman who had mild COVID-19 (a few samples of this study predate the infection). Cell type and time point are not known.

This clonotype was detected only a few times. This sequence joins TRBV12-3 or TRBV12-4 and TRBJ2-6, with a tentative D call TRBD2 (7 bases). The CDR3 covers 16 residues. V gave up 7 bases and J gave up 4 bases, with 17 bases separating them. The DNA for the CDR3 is TGTGCCAGCACCACAAGGGGGGGCTCCGGGGCCAACGTCCTGACTTTC. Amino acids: CASTTRGGSGANVLTF.

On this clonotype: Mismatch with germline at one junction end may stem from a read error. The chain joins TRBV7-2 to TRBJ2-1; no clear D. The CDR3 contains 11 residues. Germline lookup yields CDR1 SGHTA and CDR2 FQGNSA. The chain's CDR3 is CASSLGTLLNF. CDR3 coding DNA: TGTGCCAGCAGCTTAGGAACTTTATTGAACTTC. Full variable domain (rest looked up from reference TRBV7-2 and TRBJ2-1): GAGVSQSPSNKVTEKGKDVELRCDPISGHTALYWYRQSLGQGLEFLIYFQGNSAPDKSGLPSDRFSAERTGGSVSTLTIQRTQQEDSAVYLCASSLGTLLNFGPGTRLTVL.

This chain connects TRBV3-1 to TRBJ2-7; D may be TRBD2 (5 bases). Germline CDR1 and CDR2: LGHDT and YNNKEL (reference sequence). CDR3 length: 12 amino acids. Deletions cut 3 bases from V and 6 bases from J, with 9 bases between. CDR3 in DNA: TGTGCCAGCAGCCAGGTGAGCGGCGAGCAGTACTTC. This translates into CASSQVSGEQYF.

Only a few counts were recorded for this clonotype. CDR3: CASSFRARNTDTQYF. DNA of the CDR3: TGTGCCAGCAGCTTTCGCGCCAGGAACACAGATACGCAGTATTTT. The chain is built from TRBV7-2 and TRBJ2-3; D uncertain. The CDR3 has 15 residues. Germline values: CDR1 SGHTA, CDR2 FQGNSA. Trimming left V 3 bases short and J 2 bases short, with 12 bases between.

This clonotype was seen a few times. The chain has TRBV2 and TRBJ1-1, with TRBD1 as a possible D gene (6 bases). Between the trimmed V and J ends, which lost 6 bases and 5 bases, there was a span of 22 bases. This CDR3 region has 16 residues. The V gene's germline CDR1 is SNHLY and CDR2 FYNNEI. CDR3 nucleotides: TGTGCCAGCAGGGCCCAACCTTTTACAGGGAATACTGAAGCTTTCTTT. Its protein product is CASRAQPFTGNTEAFF.

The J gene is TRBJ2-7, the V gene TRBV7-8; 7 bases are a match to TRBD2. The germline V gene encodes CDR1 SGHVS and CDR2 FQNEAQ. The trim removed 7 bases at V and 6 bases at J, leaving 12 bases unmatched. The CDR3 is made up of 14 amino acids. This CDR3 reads CASTPWRETSEQYF. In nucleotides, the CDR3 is TGTGCCAGCACCCCCTGGCGGGAGACTTCCGAGCAGTACTTC.

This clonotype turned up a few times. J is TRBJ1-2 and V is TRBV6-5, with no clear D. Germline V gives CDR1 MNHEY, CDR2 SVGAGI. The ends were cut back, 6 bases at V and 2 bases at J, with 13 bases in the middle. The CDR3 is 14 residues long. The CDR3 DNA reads TGTGCCAGCAGCTTGGGGAGGAAGAACTATGGCTACACCTTC. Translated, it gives CASSLGRKNYGYTF.

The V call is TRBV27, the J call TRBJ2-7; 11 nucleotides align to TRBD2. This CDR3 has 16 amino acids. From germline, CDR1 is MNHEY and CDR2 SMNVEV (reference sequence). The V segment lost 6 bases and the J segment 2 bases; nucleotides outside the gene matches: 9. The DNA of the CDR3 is TGTGCCAGCAGGCTACGGGGACTAGCGGACACCTACGAGCAGTACTTC. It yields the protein CASRLRGLADTYEQYF.

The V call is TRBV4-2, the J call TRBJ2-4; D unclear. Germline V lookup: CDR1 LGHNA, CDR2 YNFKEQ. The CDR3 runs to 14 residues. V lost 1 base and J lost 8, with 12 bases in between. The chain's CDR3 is CASSQGGSSDIQYF. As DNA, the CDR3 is TGTGCCAGCAGCCAAGGAGGAAGCTCGGACATTCAGTACTTC.

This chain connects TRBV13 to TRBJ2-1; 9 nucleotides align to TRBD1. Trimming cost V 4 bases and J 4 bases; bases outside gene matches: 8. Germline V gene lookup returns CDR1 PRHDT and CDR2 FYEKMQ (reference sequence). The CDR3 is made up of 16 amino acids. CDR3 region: CASSSAIGTGYNEQFF. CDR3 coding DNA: TGTGCCAGCAGCTCCGCGATCGGGACAGGGTACAATGAGCAGTTCTTC.

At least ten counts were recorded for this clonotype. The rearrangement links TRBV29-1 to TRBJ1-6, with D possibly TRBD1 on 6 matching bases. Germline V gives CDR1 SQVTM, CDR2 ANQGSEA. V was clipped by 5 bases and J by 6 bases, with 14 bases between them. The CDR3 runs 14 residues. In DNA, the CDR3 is TGCAGCGTTCAGTGGACAGACTCTAATTCACCCCTCCACTTT. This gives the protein CSVQWTDSNSPLHF.

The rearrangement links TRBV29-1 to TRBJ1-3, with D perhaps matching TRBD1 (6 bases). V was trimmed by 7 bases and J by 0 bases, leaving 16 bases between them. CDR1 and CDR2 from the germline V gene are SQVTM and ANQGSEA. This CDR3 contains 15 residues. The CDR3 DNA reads TGCAGCGGGGCGGACAGAACGAACTCTGGAAACACCATATATTTT. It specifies CSGADRTNSGNTIYF.

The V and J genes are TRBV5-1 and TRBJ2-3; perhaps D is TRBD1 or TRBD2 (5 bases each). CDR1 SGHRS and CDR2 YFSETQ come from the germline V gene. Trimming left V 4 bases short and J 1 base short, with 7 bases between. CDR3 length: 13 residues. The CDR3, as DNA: TGCGCCAGCAGCCGGGACGGCACAGATACGCAGTATTTT. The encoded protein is CASSRDGTDTQYF.

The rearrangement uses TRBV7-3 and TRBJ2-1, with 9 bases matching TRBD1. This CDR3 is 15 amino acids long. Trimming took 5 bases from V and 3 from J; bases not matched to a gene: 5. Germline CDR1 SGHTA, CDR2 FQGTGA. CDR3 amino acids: CASSRDRGNYNEQFF. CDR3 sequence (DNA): TGTGCCAGCAGCCGTGACAGGGGGAACTACAATGAGCAGTTCTTC.

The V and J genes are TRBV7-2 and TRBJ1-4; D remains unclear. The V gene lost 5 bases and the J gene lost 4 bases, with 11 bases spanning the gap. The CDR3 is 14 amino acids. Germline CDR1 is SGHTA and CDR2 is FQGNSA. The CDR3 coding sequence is TGTGCCAGCAGCCACTACCGGAATAATGAAAAACTGTTTTTT. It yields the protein CASSHYRNNEKLFF.

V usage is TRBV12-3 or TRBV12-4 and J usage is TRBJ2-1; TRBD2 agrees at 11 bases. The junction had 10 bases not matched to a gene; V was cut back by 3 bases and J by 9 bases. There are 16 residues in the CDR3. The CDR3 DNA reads TGTGCCAGCAGTTTCCCTACTAGCGGGAGAAGTGGTGAGCAGTTCTTC. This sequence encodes CASSFPTSGRSGEQFF.

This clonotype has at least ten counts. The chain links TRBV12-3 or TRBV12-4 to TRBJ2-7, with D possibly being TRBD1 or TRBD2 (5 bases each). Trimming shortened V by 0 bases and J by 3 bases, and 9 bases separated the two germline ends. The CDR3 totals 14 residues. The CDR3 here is CASSLAGAHYEQYF. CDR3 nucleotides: TGTGCCAGCAGTTTAGCCGGGGCCCACTACGAGCAGTACTTC.

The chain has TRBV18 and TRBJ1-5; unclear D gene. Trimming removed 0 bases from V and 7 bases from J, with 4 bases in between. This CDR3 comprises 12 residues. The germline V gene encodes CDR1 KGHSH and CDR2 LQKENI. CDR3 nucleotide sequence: TGTGCCAGCTCACCACCCCAGCAGCCCCAGCATTTT. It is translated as CASSPPQQPQHF.

The CDR3 protein is CSARSNEQFF. CDR3 sequence (DNA): TGCAGTGCTAGGAGCAATGAGCAGTTCTTC. This chain joins TRBV20-1 and TRBJ2-1, with D unclear. V was cut by 3 bases and J by 6 bases, with 3 bases left in between. Germline CDR1 reads DFQATT; CDR2 reads SNEGSKA (reference sequence). CDR3 length: 10 residues.

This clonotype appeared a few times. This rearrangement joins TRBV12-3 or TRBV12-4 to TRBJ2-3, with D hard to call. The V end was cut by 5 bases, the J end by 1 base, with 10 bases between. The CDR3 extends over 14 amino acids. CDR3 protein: CASSLSSRTDTQYF. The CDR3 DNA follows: TGTGCCAGCAGTCTAAGTTCTCGCACAGATACGCAGTATTTT.

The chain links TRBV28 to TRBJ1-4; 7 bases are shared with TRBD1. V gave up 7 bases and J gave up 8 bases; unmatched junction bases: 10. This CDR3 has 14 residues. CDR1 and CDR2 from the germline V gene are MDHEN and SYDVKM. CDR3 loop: CASNRQGSREKLFF. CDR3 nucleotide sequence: TGTGCCAGCAACAGACAGGGCAGTCGAGAAAAACTGTTTTTT.

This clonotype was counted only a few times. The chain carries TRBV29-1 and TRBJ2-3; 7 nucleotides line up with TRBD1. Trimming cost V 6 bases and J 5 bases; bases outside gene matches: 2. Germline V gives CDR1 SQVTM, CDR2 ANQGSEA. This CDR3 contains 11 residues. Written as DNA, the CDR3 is TGCAGCGTGGACAGGCTAGATACGCAGTATTTT. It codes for CSVDRLDTQYF.

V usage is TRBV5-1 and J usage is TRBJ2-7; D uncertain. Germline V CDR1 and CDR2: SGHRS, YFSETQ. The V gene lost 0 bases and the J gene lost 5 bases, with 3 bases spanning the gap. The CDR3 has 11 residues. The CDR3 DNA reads TGCGCCAGCAGCTTGGTGGACGAGCAGTACTTC. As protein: CASSLVDEQYF.

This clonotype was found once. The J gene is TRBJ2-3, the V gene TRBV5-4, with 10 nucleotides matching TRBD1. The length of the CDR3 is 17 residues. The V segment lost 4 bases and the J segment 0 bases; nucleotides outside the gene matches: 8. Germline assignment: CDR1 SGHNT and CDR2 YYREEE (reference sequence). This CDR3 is CASSEMPGQGSTDTQYF. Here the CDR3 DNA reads TGTGCCAGCAGCGAAATGCCGGGACAGGGGAGCACAGATACGCAGTATTTT. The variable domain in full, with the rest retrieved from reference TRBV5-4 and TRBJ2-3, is ETGVTQSPTHLIKTRGQQVTLRCSSQSGHNTVSWYQQALGQGPQFIFQYYREEENGRGNFPPRFSGLQFPNYSSELNVNALELDDSALYLCASSEMPGQGSTDTQYFGPGTRLTVL.

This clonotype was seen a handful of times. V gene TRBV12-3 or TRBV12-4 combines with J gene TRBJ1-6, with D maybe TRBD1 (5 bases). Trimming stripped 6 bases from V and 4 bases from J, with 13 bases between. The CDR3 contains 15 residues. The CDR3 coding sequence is TGTGCCAGCAGCTACCGGGACCGGTATAATTCACCCCTCCACTTT. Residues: CASSYRDRYNSPLHF.